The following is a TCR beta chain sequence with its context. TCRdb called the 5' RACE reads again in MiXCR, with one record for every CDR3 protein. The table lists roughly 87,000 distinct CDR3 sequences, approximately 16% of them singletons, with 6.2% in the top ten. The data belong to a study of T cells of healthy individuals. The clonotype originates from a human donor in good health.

The CDR3 reads CASSQSWTLHF. Written as DNA, the CDR3 is TGTGCCAGCAGTCAGTCCTGGACTCTCCACTTT. The rearrangement uses TRBV28 and TRBJ1-1; D remains ambiguous. The closer fit of TRBJ1-6 to the DNA end suggests the J call may be wrong. This CDR3 has 11 amino acids. Germline V CDR1 and CDR2: MDHEN, SYDVKM.